The rows below give T cell receptor beta chains drawn from one sample of a study of blood T cells in healthy people across ages. TCRdb used MiXCR to reprocess the 5' RACE reads, holding one entry per CDR3 protein. The sample consists of about 650,000 distinct CDR3 sequences, about 32% of them appearing once. Sequencing used blood. These receptors all come from a woman older than 75 in good health. Both conserved end residues are trimmed from each CDR3. A D gene is named only where the DNA matches it firmly. Not all rows give a size; the values are once, few, many and, for expanded clones, a class.

j_call	cdr3_length	d_call	clone_size	v_call	cdr3_aa
TRBJ2-5	12	TRBD1	many	TRBV20-1	SATSDRGTETQY
TRBJ2-3	12	.	many	TRBV7-2	ASSSTRATDTQY
TRBJ1-6	11	TRBD1	many	TRBV29-1	SVSGQGNSPLH
TRBJ1-2	8	.	many	TRBV6-6	ASSSDGYT
TRBJ1-2	11	.	many	TRBV5-1	ASSLDSRWGYT
TRBJ2-1	13	TRBD2	.	TRBV12-3/TRBV12-4	ASSLHLAGSNEQF
TRBJ2-7	12	TRBD1	many	TRBV13	ASRMQGASYEQY
TRBJ2-7	13	TRBD2	many	TRBV20-1	SARGGLAGVPGQY
TRBJ1-6	15	TRBD1	few	TRBV9	ASSVGGTGKYNSPLH
TRBJ2-7	10	.	many	TRBV6-2/TRBV6-3	ASRRTNNEQY
TRBJ2-7	11	TRBD2	many	TRBV7-2	ASSLKRGSEQY
TRBJ2-7	14	.	.	TRBV11-2	ASSLFTGGRAGEQY
TRBJ2-7	12	.	many	TRBV5-8	ASSLVPQLYEQY
TRBJ1-1	13	.	few	TRBV12-3/TRBV12-4	ASTNLGHPNTEAF
TRBJ2-3	13	.	many	TRBV24-1	ATSDPRVSTDTQY
TRBJ1-4	13	.	.	TRBV7-6	ASSLAIGTGEKLF
TRBJ2-2	15	.	few	TRBV4-3	ASSQDRGRENTGELF
TRBJ2-4	12	TRBD1	many	TRBV2	ASSPTGVRNIQY
TRBJ2-4	10	.	many	TRBV20-1	SARRGENIQY
TRBJ2-3	14	TRBD1	.	TRBV20-1	SARDPGTGDLATQY
TRBJ2-5	12	TRBD2	once	TRBV20-1	SALGLAGSETQY
TRBJ1-5	12	.	few	TRBV6-5	ASSPFGSNQPQH
TRBJ2-3	16	.	few	TRBV28	ASSFHPGDTRHTDTQY
TRBJ2-7	13	TRBD1	.	TRBV27	ASSPRQGTSYEQY
TRBJ2-3	14	.	many	TRBV27	ASSLRGRWDTDTQY
TRBJ1-1	11	.	many	TRBV6-4	ASSANRDTEAF
TRBJ1-1	14	TRBD1	few	TRBV13	ASSQYHDREATEAF
TRBJ2-1	13	.	many	TRBV20-1	SASRQAPTYNEQF
TRBJ2-7	13	.	many	TRBV11-2	ASSFMYRNSYEQY
TRBJ2-1	15	TRBD2	.	TRBV7-2	ASSLVASGAKYNEQF
TRBJ2-7	13	.	many	TRBV7-8	ASSSPGTTNYEQY
TRBJ2-7	13	.	.	TRBV6-2/TRBV6-3	ASSYPDDLSGEQY
TRBJ2-1	13	TRBD2	.	TRBV7-2	ASSSHTSGDNEQF
TRBJ1-2	13	.	many	TRBV4-1	ASSQGEGSDYGYT
TRBJ1-2	14	TRBD1	.	TRBV5-1	VSSLGTGLGPSGYT
TRBJ2-7	13	TRBD1	many	TRBV12-3/TRBV12-4	ASRPTGTGGNEQY
TRBJ2-5	14	TRBD2	.	TRBV7-2	ASSLAQIAGRGTQY